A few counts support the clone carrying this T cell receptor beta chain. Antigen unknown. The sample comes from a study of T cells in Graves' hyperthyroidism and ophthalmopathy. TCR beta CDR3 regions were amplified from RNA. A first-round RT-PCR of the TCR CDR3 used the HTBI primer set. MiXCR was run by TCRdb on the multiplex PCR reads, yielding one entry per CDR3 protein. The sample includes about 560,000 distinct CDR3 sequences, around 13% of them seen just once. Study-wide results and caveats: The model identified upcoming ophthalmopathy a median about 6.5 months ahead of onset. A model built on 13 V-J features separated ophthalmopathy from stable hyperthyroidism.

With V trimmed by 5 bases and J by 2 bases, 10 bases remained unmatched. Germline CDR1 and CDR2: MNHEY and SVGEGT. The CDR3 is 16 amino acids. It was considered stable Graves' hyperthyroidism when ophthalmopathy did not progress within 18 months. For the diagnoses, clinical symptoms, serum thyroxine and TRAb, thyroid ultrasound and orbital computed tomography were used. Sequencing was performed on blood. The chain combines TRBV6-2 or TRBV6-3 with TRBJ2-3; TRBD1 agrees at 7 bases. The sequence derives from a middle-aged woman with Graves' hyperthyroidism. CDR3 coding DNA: TGTGCCAGCAGTGATTCGACAGGGTCATCCACAGATACGCAGTATTTT. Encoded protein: CASSDSTGSSTDTQYF.